The sample holds a few counts of the clone carrying this TCR beta chain. This record belongs to a study of early T cells in non-severe SARS-CoV-2 infection. TCRdb used MiXCR to reprocess the 5' RACE reads, holding one entry per CDR3 protein. Of 57,000 or so distinct CDR3 sequences in the sample, around 12% were seen once. Trimming took 4 bases from V and 3 from J; bases not matched to a gene: 9. This CDR3 contains 16 residues. Germline V gene data show CDR1 as LNHDA and CDR2 as SQIVND (reference sequence). This sequence joins TRBV19 and TRBJ2-7, with 10 bases identical to TRBD1. The receptor's source is an adult who was a healthcare worker with PCR-confirmed SARS-CoV-2 infection or an uninfected control (not recorded which). The donor label of this sample is uncertain. The specimen comprised whole blood, sampled at baseline. The CDR3 loop reads CASSKGGTGVIYEQYV. In nucleotides, the CDR3 is TGTGCCAGTAGTAAGGGGGGGACAGGGGTTATCTACGAGCAGTACGTC.